This T cell receptor (beta chain) was found in a study of blood T cell repertoires in COVID-19. Study-wide background: PBMCs, B-cell-depleted T cells, or T cells provided the cDNA or gDNA that made up the material.

In its sample, this clone was seen once. In the authors' workflow: Reference gene primer amplification gave estimated nucleated cell counts. Profiling relied on immunoSEQ multiplex PCR, and the TCRdb table lists in-frame clones only, not all of them. V and J calls and clone size are copied from that table; D and trimming were computed from the DNA. The table has a few hundred thousand clones, around 84% seen once; the top ten hold roughly 4.9%. Seattle enrolled patients during active infection and tracked them longitudinally. This sequence originates from an older woman with COVID-19, enrolled during active disease. Material: peripheral blood.

This chain's CDR3 is CASTGWGQGYSGNTIYF. CDR3 nucleotide sequence: TGTGCCAGCACCGGGTGGGGACAGGGTTACTCTGGAAACACCATATATTTT. V is TRBV28 and J is TRBJ1-3, with 9 bases that match TRBD1. Looked up from germline, CDR1 is MDHEN and CDR2 is SYDVKM. The ends lost 7 bases at V and 0 bases at J; junction bases unmatched: 10. The CDR3 totals 17 residues.